Listed below are T cell receptor beta chains from one sample, sequenced in a study of T-cell reconstitution after alpha-beta-depleted transplantation in children. Each CDR3 protein gets one entry after TCRdb re-called the PCR reads with MiXCR. The sample yields about 580,000 distinct CDR3 sequences, about 23% seen once. Specimen: PBMCs, mostly from graft donor cells, collected 360 days after TCRalphabeta/CD19-depleted stem cell transplant. The receptors derive from a boy in the first two years of life who had a stem cell transplant for acute myeloid leukemia, so the T cells may come from the graft donor. Both conserved end residues are part of each CDR3. The D gene is left open where the match is weak. A row's size may be missing; if present it is once, few, many or a size class.

>TRBV5-5|many|-|TRBJ2-3
TGTGCCAGCAGCCTTTCGGGGGCTTGGGGCACAGATACGCAGTATTTT
CASSLSGAWGTDTQYF
>TRBV5-1|few|-|TRBJ2-1
TGCGCCAGCAGCTTGGTCCCGGGGTCCTACAATGAGCAGTTCTTC
CASSLVPGSYNEQFF
>TRBV20-1|few|TRBD1|TRBJ1-5
TGCAGTGCTACAGAACGGACAGGGGGCTATCAGCCCCAGCATTTT
CSATERTGGYQPQHF
>TRBV9|few|TRBD1|TRBJ2-2
TGTGCCAGCAGCGTAGACCGACAGGGGTGGGACACCGGGGAGCTGTTTTTT
CASSVDRQGWDTGELFF
>TRBV10-3|-|-|TRBJ2-6
TGTGCCATCAGTGACGGCGGCCACTCTGGGGCCAACGTCCTGACTTTC
CAISDGGHSGANVLTF
>TRBV6-5|-|TRBD1|TRBJ1-6
TGTGCCAGCAGCCCCGGGACAGGGTTTTTAGTTTCACCCCTCCACTTT
CASSPGTGFLVSPLHF
>TRBV20-1|many|-|TRBJ2-3
TGCAGTGCTAGAGAAGAGAAGGGTTATACGCAGTATTTT
CSAREEKGYTQYF
>TRBV12-3/TRBV12-4|many|TRBD1|TRBJ2-2
TGTGCCAGCAGGAGGGACAGGGCGAACACCGGGGAGCTGTTTTTT
CASRRDRANTGELFF
>TRBV6-2/TRBV6-3|few|-|TRBJ1-5
TGTGCCAGCAGTTATGGAAGTCAGCCCCAGCATTTT
CASSYGSQPQHF
>TRBV20-1|-|TRBD2|TRBJ2-1
TGCAGTGCGCGACAGCGGGGCCGCGGGGGCAATGAGCAGTTCTTC
CSARQRGRGGNEQFF
>TRBV2|many|TRBD1|TRBJ2-1
TGTGCCAGCAGGGAAGGGACAGGGAGGTTCTTC
CASREGTGRFF
>TRBV6-4|-|-|TRBJ2-1
TGTGCCAGCAGTGACTCGAACAGGGTCCCCTACAATGAGCAGTTCTTC
CASSDSNRVPYNEQFF
>TRBV24-1|-|-|TRBJ2-3
TGTGCCACCAGGGGTTGGGCACAAGGGGATACGCAGTATTTT
CATRGWAQGDTQYF
>TRBV7-2|many|-|TRBJ1-5
TGTGCCAGCAGCTTAGATTCCCGGGACGGTCAGCCCCAGCATTTT
CASSLDSRDGQPQHF
>TRBV9|few|-|TRBJ2-7
TGTGCCAGCAGCGTAGCTGGCGGACCCTACGAGCAGTACTTC
CASSVAGGPYEQYF
>TRBV20-1|-|TRBD2|TRBJ2-3
TGCAGTGCTAGAGGGACCCTAGCGGGGGAGGATACGCAGTATTTT
CSARGTLAGEDTQYF
>TRBV24-1|-|TRBD1|TRBJ2-2
TGTGCCGCCCATTCCGGGACAGCGAACACCGGGGAGCTGTTTTTT
CAAHSGTANTGELFF
>TRBV5-5|many|-|TRBJ2-2
TGTGCCAGCAGCTTGTCCCCTGGGGGTGGCACCGGGGAGCTGTTTTTT
CASSLSPGGGTGELFF
>TRBV20-1|many|-|TRBJ2-3
TGCAGTGCATCGACCTTCACAGATACGCAGTATTTT
CSASTFTDTQYF
>TRBV12-3/TRBV12-4|once|-|TRBJ1-6
TGTGCCAGCAGTTTTTATAAGGGGGATTCACCCCTCCACTTT
CASSFYKGDSPLHF
>TRBV20-1|-|-|TRBJ1-1
TGCAGTGCTAGAGACGGGGATGTCGTAGCTTTCTTT
CSARDGDVVAFF